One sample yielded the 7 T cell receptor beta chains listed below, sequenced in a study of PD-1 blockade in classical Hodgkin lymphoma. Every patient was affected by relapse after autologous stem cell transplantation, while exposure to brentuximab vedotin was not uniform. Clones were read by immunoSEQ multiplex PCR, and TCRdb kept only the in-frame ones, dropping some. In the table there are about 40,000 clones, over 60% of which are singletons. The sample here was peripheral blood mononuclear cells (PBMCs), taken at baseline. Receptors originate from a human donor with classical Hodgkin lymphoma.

CDR3 in amino acids: CASSTQGARETQYF. CDR3 DNA: TGTGCCAGTAGTACGCAGGGGGCGAGAGAGACCCAGTACTTC. This chain uses TRBV19 with TRBJ2-5; 8 bases line up with TRBD1. The CDR3 contains 14 residues. Looked up from germline, CDR1 is LNHDA and CDR2 is SQIVND (reference sequence). With V trimmed by 4 bases and J by 4 bases, 5 bases remained unmatched.

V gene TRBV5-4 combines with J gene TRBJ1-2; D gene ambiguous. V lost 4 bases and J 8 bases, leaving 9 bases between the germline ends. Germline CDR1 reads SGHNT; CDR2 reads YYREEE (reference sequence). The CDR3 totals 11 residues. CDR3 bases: TGTGCCAGCAGCGAAACAGAAGGCTACACCTTC. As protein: CASSETEGYTF.

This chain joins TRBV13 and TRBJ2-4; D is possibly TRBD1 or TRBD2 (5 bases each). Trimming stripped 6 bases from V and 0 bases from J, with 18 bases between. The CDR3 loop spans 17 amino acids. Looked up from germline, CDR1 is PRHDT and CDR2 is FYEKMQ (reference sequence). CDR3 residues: CASRRRADTLAKNIQYF. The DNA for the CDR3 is TGTGCCAGCAGACGGCGGGCGGACACATTAGCCAAAAACATTCAGTACTTC. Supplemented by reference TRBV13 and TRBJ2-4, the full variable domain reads AAGVIQSPRHLIKEKRETATLKCYPIPRHDTVYWYQQGPGQDPQFLISFYEKMQSDKGSIPDRFSAQQFSDYHSELNMSSLELGDSALYFCASRRRADTLAKNIQYFGAGTRLSVL.

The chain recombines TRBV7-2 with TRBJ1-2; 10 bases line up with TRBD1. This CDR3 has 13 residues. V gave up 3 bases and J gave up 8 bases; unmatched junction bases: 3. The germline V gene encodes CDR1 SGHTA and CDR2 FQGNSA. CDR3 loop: CASSFPTGGGYTF. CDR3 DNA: TGTGCCAGCAGCTTTCCGACAGGGGGCGGCTACACCTTC.

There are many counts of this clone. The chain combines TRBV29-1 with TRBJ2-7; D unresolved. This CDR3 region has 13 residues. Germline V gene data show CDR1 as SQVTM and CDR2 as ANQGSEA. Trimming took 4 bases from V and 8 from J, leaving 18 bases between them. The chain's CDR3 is CSVVVALGLQQYF. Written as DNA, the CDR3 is TGCAGCGTTGTGGTAGCTTTGGGGTTGCAGCAGTACTTC.

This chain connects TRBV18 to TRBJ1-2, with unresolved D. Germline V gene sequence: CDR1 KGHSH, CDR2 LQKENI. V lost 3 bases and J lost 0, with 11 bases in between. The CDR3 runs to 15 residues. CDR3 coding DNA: TGTGCCAGCTCACCCGTGGCGACTCCTAACTATGGCTACACCTTC. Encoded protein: CASSPVATPNYGYTF.

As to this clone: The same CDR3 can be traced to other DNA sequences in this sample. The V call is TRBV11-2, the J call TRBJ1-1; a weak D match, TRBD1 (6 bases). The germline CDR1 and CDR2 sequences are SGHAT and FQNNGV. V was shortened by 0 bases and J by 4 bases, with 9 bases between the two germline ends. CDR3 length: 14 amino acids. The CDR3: CASSLEGRGTEAFF. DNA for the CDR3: TGTGCCAGCAGCTTAGAAGGCAGGGGCACTGAAGCTTTCTTT.